One sample yielded the 31 T cell receptor beta chains listed below, sequenced in a study of T cell changes during pregnancy in multiple sclerosis (dated by TCRdb to between 2019 and 2020). Library creation used the immunoSEQ multiplex PCR assay. TCRdb holds this immuneACCESS table with in-frame rearrangements only. Some clones are missing; in checked studies, unresolved V genes explain under half, and the rest has no known cause. The sample records 57,000 or so clones, nearly 90% of which are singletons. Jointly, the top ten make up 1.5% to 2% of the sample. The sample consisted of peripheral blood, taken in the first trimester of pregnancy. The origin of the receptors is a female donor with multiple sclerosis, enrolled in a pregnancy study.

J is TRBJ1-5 and V is TRBV19; D uncertain. Between the trimmed V and J ends, which lost 1 base and 7 bases, there was a span of 11 bases. The CDR3 has 14 residues. Germline CDR1 and CDR2: LNHDA and SQIVND (reference sequence). The CDR3 sequence is CASSIALFRQPQHF. For the CDR3, the DNA is TGTGCCAGTAGTATAGCTTTATTTCGGCAGCCCCAGCATTTT.

The rearrangement joins TRBV14 to TRBJ1-2; tentative D call: TRBD1 (5 bases). Trimming removed 0 bases from V and 4 bases from J, with 9 bases in between. Germline V lookup: CDR1 SGHDN, CDR2 FVKESK. This CDR3 region has 14 residues. The CDR3 sequence is CASSQDRQGYGYTF. CDR3 nucleotides: TGTGCCAGCAGCCAAGATAGGCAGGGCTATGGCTACACCTTC.

The rearrangement joins TRBV2 to TRBJ2-1, with TRBD2 matching 8 bases. V lost 10 bases and J lost 0; bases outside the gene matches: 5. The CDR3 has 14 residues. Germline lookup yields CDR1 SNHLY and CDR2 FYNNEI. As DNA, the CDR3 is TGTGCCAACATAGCGGGAAACTCCTACAATGAGCAGTTCTTC. It encodes CANIAGNSYNEQFF.

This CDR3 reads CASSIAGRAGDTEAFF. As DNA, the CDR3 is TGTGCCAGTAGTATAGCTGGGAGGGCAGGAGACACTGAAGCTTTCTTT. The V call is TRBV19, the J call TRBJ1-1; no reliable D call. Germline V gene sequence: CDR1 LNHDA, CDR2 SQIVND (reference sequence). Trimming cost V 1 base and J 3 bases, with 15 bases left between them. The CDR3 length is 16 residues. Together with reference TRBV19 and TRBJ1-1, the CDR3 gives the full variable domain: DGGITQSPKYLFRKEGQNVTLSCEQNLNHDAMYWYRQDPGQGLRLIYYSQIVNDFQKGDIAEGYSVSREKKESFPLTVTSAQKNPTAFYLCASSIAGRAGDTEAFFGQGTRLTVV.

V and J are TRBV19 and TRBJ1-1; 8 bases line up with TRBD1. This CDR3 comprises 15 residues. V lost 2 bases, J lost 1 base, and 3 bases stayed unmatched. The germline CDR1 and CDR2 sequences are LNHDA and SQIVND (reference sequence). In nucleotides, the CDR3 is TGTGCCAGTAGTATACCGGGACAGGCGAACACTGAAGCTTTCTTT. The encoded protein is CASSIPGQANTEAFF.

The J gene is TRBJ1-1, the V gene TRBV2; perhaps TRBD1 as D (6 bases). CDR3 length equals 14 residues. Germline V gives CDR1 SNHLY, CDR2 FYNNEI. The V end lost 7 bases, the J end lost 4 bases, and 16 bases lay between the germline ends. This CDR3 is CASKMGAGGTEAFF. In DNA form, the CDR3 reads TGTGCCAGCAAAATGGGGGCGGGGGGCACTGAAGCTTTCTTT. Full variable domain (remainder filled in from reference TRBV2 and TRBJ1-1): EPEVTQTPSHQVTQMGQEVILRCVPISNHLYFYWYRQILGQKVEFLVSFYNNEISEKSEIFDDQFSVERPDGSNFTLKIRSTKLEDSAMYFCASKMGAGGTEAFFGQGTRLTVV.

The V gene is TRBV6-1, the J gene TRBJ1-5; D is possibly TRBD1 (6 bases). The ends were cut back, 0 bases at V and 8 bases at J, with 14 bases in the middle. Looked up from germline, CDR1 is MNHNS and CDR2 is SASEGT. The CDR3 has 15 amino acids. This CDR3 is CASSEAGAGDEPQHF. The CDR3 nucleotides are TGTGCCAGCAGTGAAGCGGGGGCAGGGGATGAGCCCCAGCATTTT.

The chain has TRBV19 and TRBJ2-7; possibly TRBD1 for D (6 bases). V was trimmed by 6 bases and J by 5 bases, leaving 17 bases between them. The CDR3 totals 14 residues. The V gene's germline CDR1 is LNHDA and CDR2 SQIVND (reference sequence). This CDR3 is CASSISQGANEQYF. The CDR3 DNA is TGTGCCAGTAGCATCTCACAGGGTGCAAACGAGCAGTACTTC.

V usage is TRBV2 and J usage is TRBJ1-2; TRBD1 matches 7 bases. V lost 7 bases and J lost 9; bases outside the gene matches: 8. The CDR3 length is 12 residues. Germline lookup yields CDR1 SNHLY and CDR2 FYNNEI. CDR3 region: CASTPGQMSYTF. The DNA for the CDR3 is TGTGCCAGCACCCCGGGACAGATGAGCTACACCTTC.

This clone appeared a single time. The V and J genes are TRBV5-1 and TRBJ2-7; D might be TRBD2 (7 bases). V lost 0 bases and J 5 bases, leaving 12 bases between the germline ends. Germline CDR1 and CDR2: SGHRS and YFSETQ. The CDR3 is 14 amino acids. The CDR3 loop reads CASSLGGGVDEQYF. CDR3 in DNA: TGCGCCAGCAGCTTGGGGGGGGGCGTCGACGAGCAGTACTTC.

Here the CDR3 reads CAWSVTSGSNEQFF. CDR3 coding DNA: TGTGCCTGGAGTGTAACTAGCGGGAGTAATGAGCAGTTCTTC. This chain connects TRBV30 to TRBJ2-1; 11 bases align to TRBD2. Germline V lookup: CDR1 GTSNPN, CDR2 SVGIG (reference sequence). The V gene end was trimmed by 0 bases and the J gene end by 7 bases; junction bases not matched to a gene: 2. The CDR3 is 14 residues long.

The chain employs TRBV2 and TRBJ2-7; tentative D call: TRBD1 (6 bases). This CDR3 is built from 14 residues. Germline V gene sequence: CDR1 SNHLY, CDR2 FYNNEI. The germline V and J ends were trimmed by 8 bases and 4 bases, with 18 bases remaining between them. The CDR3 DNA sequence: TGTGCCAGCGGCTATAGAAGGGGGAATTACGAGCAGTACTTC. Amino acid sequence: CASGYRRGNYEQYF.

The genes are TRBV30 and TRBJ1-2, with D possibly matching TRBD1 (5 bases). The CDR3 consists of 12 residues. CDR1 and CDR2 from the germline V gene are GTSNPN and SVGIG (reference sequence). With 5 bases removed from V and 6 bases from J, the gap between germline ends came to 13 bases. The CDR3 protein is CAWWGRVDGYTF. The DNA for the CDR3 is TGTGCCTGGTGGGGCCGCGTCGATGGCTACACCTTC.

V and J are TRBV5-1 and TRBJ2-3; possibly TRBD2 for D (6 bases). This CDR3 spans 16 amino acids. CDR1 and CDR2 (germline): SGHRS, YFSETQ. With 4 bases removed from V and 5 bases from J, the gap between germline ends came to 20 bases. In DNA form, the CDR3 reads TGCGCCAGCAGCCCCTATGGTAGCGGAGGTCTAGATACGCAGTATTTT. Translating gives CASSPYGSGGLDTQYF.

CDR3 nucleotides: TGCGCCAGCAGCCAATGGGACAGGGTGGGAGATGGCTACACCTTC. Residues: CASSQWDRVGDGYTF. The chain recombines TRBV4-1 with TRBJ1-2, with 9 bases fitting TRBD1. CDR3 length: 15 residues. CDR1 MGHRA and CDR2 YSYEKL come from the germline V gene. Trimming removed 2 bases from V and 6 bases from J; junction bases left unmatched: 7.

The CDR3 DNA reads TGTGCCAGTAGAGCGGACTGGGGAGAGACCCAGTACTTC. Translated: CASRADWGETQYF. The rearrangement links TRBV19 to TRBJ2-5; the D gene is possibly TRBD2 (5 bases). CDR1 LNHDA and CDR2 SQIVND come from the germline V gene (reference sequence). V was cut by 6 bases and J by 4 bases, with 12 bases left in between. CDR3 length equals 13 residues.

J is TRBJ1-1 and V is TRBV5-1, with 7 bases lining up with TRBD1. J gave up 4 bases and V 6 bases, and 9 bases lay outside the gene matches. This CDR3 has 14 amino acids. Germline values: CDR1 SGHRS, CDR2 YFSETQ. CDR3 DNA sequence: TGCGCCAGCACCCTGACAGGGTGGGGCACTGAAGCTTTCTTT. Protein product: CASTLTGWGTEAFF.

The chain links TRBV18 to TRBJ2-7, with 13 bases identical to TRBD2. The CDR3 covers 15 residues. V was clipped by 3 bases and J by 5 bases; unmatched bases: 4. Germline loops: CDR1 KGHSH, CDR2 LQKENI. Written as DNA, the CDR3 is TGTGCCAGCTCACCGACAGGACTAGCGGGAGACGAGCAGTACTTC. Protein product: CASSPTGLAGDEQYF.

V and J are TRBV7-2 and TRBJ2-4; 7 bases line up with TRBD1. CDR1 is SGHTA, CDR2 FQGNSA, per germline. Unmatched junction bases numbered 9, after V lost 5 bases and J lost 8 bases. The CDR3 contains 14 residues. As DNA, the CDR3 is TGTGCCAGCAGCCTACTGACAGGGATAGACATTCAGTACTTC. It specifies CASSLLTGIDIQYF.

The chain couples TRBV10-3 to TRBJ1-2; 9 nucleotides agree with TRBD1. The CDR3 length is 13 residues. V lost 6 bases and J lost 6; bases outside the gene matches: 5. The germline gives CDR1 ENHRY, CDR2 SYGVKD. The CDR3 sequence: CAIRKTGGHGYTF. The CDR3, as DNA: TGTGCCATCAGGAAGACAGGGGGTCATGGCTACACCTTC.

This sequence joins TRBV10-3 and TRBJ1-1; D might be TRBD1 (6 bases). The germline V and J ends were trimmed by 6 bases and 0 bases, with 14 bases remaining between them. Germline CDR1 is ENHRY and CDR2 is SYGVKD. This CDR3 is built from 15 residues. CDR3 sequence: CAIRGGTPMNTEAFF. The CDR3 nucleotides read TGTGCCATCAGGGGTGGGACACCCATGAACACTGAAGCTTTCTTT.

The V and J genes are TRBV19 and TRBJ2-1, with D maybe TRBD1 (6 bases). The CDR3 is made up of 15 amino acids. Per germline, CDR1 LNHDA and CDR2 SQIVND (reference sequence). The V end lost 5 bases, the J end lost 0 bases, and 11 bases lay between the germline ends. The CDR3 is CASSPGTSSYNEQFF. Here the CDR3 DNA reads TGTGCCAGTAGTCCCGGGACAAGCTCCTACAATGAGCAGTTCTTC.

V usage is TRBV4-1 and J usage is TRBJ1-2; TRBD1 agrees at 9 bases. The V segment lost 4 bases and the J segment 8 bases; nucleotides outside the gene matches: 8. In germline, CDR1 is MGHRA, CDR2 YSYEKL. The CDR3 spans 14 residues. The CDR3 region has the DNA TGCGCCAGCAGCCTCCAACAGGGGGCGAGAGGCTACACCTTC. Translated: CASSLQQGARGYTF.

The chain couples TRBV10-2 to TRBJ2-1; 7 bases map to TRBD2. Germline V lookup: CDR1 WSHSY, CDR2 SAAADI. The V and J ends lost 3 bases and 4 bases, in that order; junction bases with no gene match: 6. CDR3 length: 15 residues. This CDR3 is CASSDASGEYNEQFF. The CDR3 region has the DNA TGCGCCAGCAGTGATGCTAGCGGAGAATACAATGAGCAGTTCTTC.

The chain has TRBV28 and TRBJ2-5; TRBD2 matches at 14 bases. Germline CDR1 is MDHEN and CDR2 is SYDVKM. The CDR3 consists of 17 residues. V dropped 6 bases and J dropped 4; count of bases not matched to a gene: 10. The CDR3 nucleotides are TGTGCCAGCAGATCCGGGACTAGCGGGAGAGGGGGAGAGACCCAGTACTTC. This encodes CASRSGTSGRGGETQYF. The whole variable domain, filled in from reference TRBV28 and TRBJ2-5, reads DVKVTQSSRYLVKRTGEKVFLECVQDMDHENMFWYRQDPGLGLRLIYFSYDVKMKEKGDIPEGYSVSREKKERFSLILESASTNQTSMYLCASRSGTSGRGGETQYFGPGTRLLVL.

The rearrangement uses TRBV28 and TRBJ2-3; no clear D. The CDR3 is 16 residues long. Trimming took off 4 bases at V and 1 base at J, with 15 bases between the two ends. Germline V CDR1 and CDR2: MDHEN, SYDVKM. The CDR3 loop is CASSSPRMAGTDTQYF. The DNA for the CDR3 is TGTGCCAGCAGTTCCCCCAGGATGGCTGGCACAGATACGCAGTATTTT.

This clone was detected a few times. The chain uses TRBV18 and TRBJ1-1; a possible D gene is TRBD1 (6 bases). Trimming pared 6 bases from V and 5 bases from J, leaving 22 bases between. This CDR3 is 16 amino acids long. CDR1 is KGHSH, CDR2 LQKENI, per germline. The CDR3 sequence is CASSSRPQGSGTEAFF. The DNA for the CDR3 is TGTGCCAGCTCGTCTCGTCCACAGGGTAGTGGAACTGAAGCTTTCTTT. Complete variable domain (other parts from reference TRBV18 and TRBJ1-1): NAGVMQNPRHLVRRRGQEARLRCSPMKGHSHVYWYRQLPEEGLKFMVYLQKENIIDESGMPKERFSAEFPKEGPSILRIQQVVRGDSAAYFCASSSRPQGSGTEAFFGQGTRLTVV.

This clone was recorded once. This chain joins TRBV11-2 and TRBJ1-2, with D possibly TRBD1 on 5 matching bases. Between the trimmed V and J ends, which lost 1 base and 3 bases, there was a span of 18 bases. The CDR3 loop spans 17 amino acids. Germline assignment: CDR1 SGHAT and CDR2 FQNNGV. This CDR3 is CASSLVAAGWKYYGYTF. CDR3 bases: TGTGCCAGCAGCTTAGTAGCGGCAGGGTGGAAGTACTATGGCTACACCTTC.

J is TRBJ2-5 and V is TRBV9; tentatively, D is TRBD2 (5 bases). The germline gives CDR1 SGDLS, CDR2 YYNGEE. V lost 7 bases, J lost 4 bases, and 11 bases lay in between. The CDR3 totals 12 residues. Here the CDR3 reads CASRSEGETQYF. CDR3 DNA sequence: TGTGCCAGCCGCTCCGAGGGAGAGACCCAGTACTTC.

The CDR3 coding sequence is TGTGCCAGTAGTATAGTGGAGACGGGTAACTATGGCTACACCTTC. This codes for CASSIVETGNYGYTF. This chain connects TRBV19 to TRBJ1-2; D not resolved. CDR3 length: 15 residues. CDR1 is LNHDA, CDR2 SQIVND, per germline (reference sequence). The V end was cut by 1 base, the J end by 1 base, with 10 bases between.

The V call is TRBV28, the J call TRBJ1-1; perhaps TRBD1 as D (6 bases). V gave up 5 bases and J gave up 1 base, with 17 bases separating them. Germline-derived CDR1 and CDR2 are MDHEN and SYDVKM. CDR3 length: 16 residues. The CDR3 spells CASSPHTQGPNTEAFF. In DNA form, the CDR3 reads TGTGCCAGCAGTCCCCACACACAGGGACCGAACACTGAAGCTTTCTTT.